This T cell receptor (beta chain) was found in a study of T cell responses to AZD1222 COVID-19 vaccine. Across the study: Pooled in the analysis were second doses at about 4 or about 12 weeks. General study results and limits: It was only after the peak T cell response that any repertoires were sampled. The donor group comprised mostly white British people and more females; the analysis possibly underestimated clonal diversity. At baseline, just 5 or 6 AZD1222 recipients tested seropositive.

Trimming took 1 base from V and 0 from J, leaving 7 bases between them. This CDR3 is built from 14 residues. The germline gives CDR1 SGHTA, CDR2 FQGNSA. About this clone: The target antigen is unknown. This CDR3 is also generated by other DNA sequences in the sample.

Clones were sequenced by immunoSEQ multiplex PCR, and TCRdb holds only the in-frame ones, with some missing. The repertoire holds roughly 100,000 clones, with around 90% as singletons. The chain joins TRBV7-2 to TRBJ2-7; either TRBD1 or TRBD2 may supply D (5 bases each). The TCR comes from an adult in good health. Sequenced here: peripheral blood, sampled on day 0 of AZD1222 vaccination. The CDR3 bases are TGTGCCAGCAGCTTAGTTGGGGGCTCCTACGAGCAGTACTTC. Protein sequence: CASSLVGGSYEQYF. Using reference TRBV7-2 and TRBJ2-7 for the parts outside the CDR3, the full variable domain is GAGVSQSPSNKVTEKGKDVELRCDPISGHTALYWYRQSLGQGLEFLIYFQGNSAPDKSGLPSDRFSAERTGGSVSTLTIQRTQQEDSAVYLCASSLVGGSYEQYFGPGTRLTVT.